The clone carrying this TCR beta chain has only one observation. This entry comes from a study of Ad26.COV2.S vaccination and SARS-CoV-2 variants. Treatment specified: some 20 received Ad26.COV2.S at low or high dose, single or two shots; several received placebo; per-sample allocation not given. Following the first vaccine or placebo injection, samples were taken on day 63. Some clones are missing from TCRdb's copy, which holds only in-frame ones; the method was immunoSEQ multiplex PCR. The sample yields 300,000 to 450,000 clones, roughly 85% seen once. The CDR3 loop spans 17 amino acids. CDR1 is SGHDT and CDR2 is YYEEEE in the germline V gene. The V and J ends lost 4 bases and 6 bases, in that order; junction bases with no gene match: 12.

The TCR sequence derives from a person between 18 and 65 years old who received the Ad26.COV2.S COVID-19 vaccine or a placebo. This chain connects TRBV5-6 to TRBJ2-7; the match to TRBD2 covers 14 bases. Sequencing was performed on peripheral blood, taken in a trial of Ad26.COV2.S vaccine versus placebo. CDR3 sequence reads: CASSPQGLAGDISEQYF. The CDR3 DNA is TGTGCCAGCAGCCCTCAGGGACTAGCGGGAGATATTTCCGAGCAGTACTTC.